This T cell receptor (beta chain) appears in the sequencing data of a study of control samples from healthy donors and cancer patients. Using immunoSEQ multiplex PCR, the repertoire was profiled, and TCRdb retains in-frame clones only, with some absent. The data contain about 160,000 clones, approximately 94% of them seen just once; the ten biggest clones take up roughly 15%. V gave up 5 bases and J gave up 1 base, with 14 bases separating them. Germline V gives CDR1 LNHDA, CDR2 SQIVND (reference sequence). The length of the CDR3 is 15 residues. The rearrangement uses TRBV19 and TRBJ1-1; D possibly corresponds to TRBD1 (5 bases). The sequenced sample was PBMCs. This clonotype was obtained from a man aged 60-69 years with colorectal cancer. CDR3 sequence (DNA): TGTGCCAGTAGTCCCTGGGACGGTTCGAACACTGAAGCTTTCTTT. Its translation is CASSPWDGSNTEAFF.